One and the same sample provided the 28 T cell receptor beta chains below, sequenced in a study of blood T cell repertoires in COVID-19. Using immunoSEQ multiplex PCR, the repertoire was profiled, and TCRdb retains in-frame clones only, with some absent. The sample has under 14,000 clones, roughly 80% seen once; the top ten hold around 7.7%. Source material: peripheral blood. These receptors all stem from a man between 65 and 85 years old with active COVID-19.

V is TRBV9 and J is TRBJ2-1; D uncertain. The CDR3 has 12 residues. The germline V and J ends were trimmed by 4 bases and 7 bases, with 9 bases remaining between them. CDR1 and CDR2 (germline): SGDLS, YYNGEE. The CDR3 nucleotides read TGTGCCAGCAGCCTTGGGCAGAATGAGCAGTTCTTC. Its translation is CASSLGQNEQFF.

V is TRBV7-2 and J is TRBJ1-5, with D perhaps matching TRBD1 (6 bases). Trimming shortened V by 3 bases and J by 2 bases, and 11 bases separated the two germline ends. The germline V gene encodes CDR1 SGHTA and CDR2 FQGNSA. This CDR3 comprises 15 residues. This CDR3 reads CASSLRQVGNQPQHF. The DNA of the CDR3 is TGTGCCAGCAGCTTGAGACAGGTCGGCAATCAGCCCCAGCATTTT.

The CDR3 is CASSFSSGGWDTQYF. CDR3 DNA: TGTGCCAGCAGCTTCTCTAGCGGGGGGTGGGATACGCAGTATTTT. This rearrangement joins TRBV7-9 to TRBJ2-3; 11 bases are a match to TRBD2. V lost 3 bases and J lost 6; bases outside the gene matches: 5. The CDR3 is 15 amino acids. Per germline, CDR1 SEHNR and CDR2 FQNEAQ (reference sequence).

The sample holds one count of this clone. This rearrangement joins TRBV9 to TRBJ2-5; perhaps TRBD2 as D (6 bases). V lost 4 bases and J 2 bases, leaving 15 bases between the germline ends. The CDR3 length is 15 residues. Germline V lookup: CDR1 SGDLS, CDR2 YYNGEE. The CDR3: CASSPQGTFQETQYF. The CDR3 DNA is TGTGCCAGCAGCCCCCAAGGGACTTTTCAAGAGACCCAGTACTTC.

The chain has TRBV18 and TRBJ1-5; perhaps TRBD1 as D (6 bases). The germline CDR1 and CDR2 sequences are KGHSH and LQKENI. This CDR3 region has 15 residues. Trimming removed 5 bases at V and 2 bases at J, with 13 bases between. Here the CDR3 reads CASSTSAGGNQPQHF. The CDR3 DNA follows: TGTGCCAGCTCAACAAGCGCAGGGGGCAATCAGCCCCAGCATTTT.

The chain recombines TRBV5-1 with TRBJ1-2; maybe TRBD1 (6 bases). The V end was cut by 4 bases, the J end by 7 bases, with 17 bases between. Germline V gene data show CDR1 as SGHRS and CDR2 as YFSETQ. This CDR3 region has 14 residues. The CDR3 DNA reads TGCGCCAGCAGCCACGGACAGCCACAGGGTGGCTACACCTTC. Translated: CASSHGQPQGGYTF. Using reference TRBV5-1 and TRBJ1-2 for the parts outside the CDR3, the full variable domain is KAGVTQTPRYLIKTRGQQVTLSCSPISGHRSVSWYQQTPGQGLQFLFEYFSETQRNKGNFPGRFSGRQFSNSRSEMNVSTLELGDSALYLCASSHGQPQGGYTFGSGTRLTVV.

This clone is labeled medium-sized. The chain is built from TRBV5-1 and TRBJ2-2, with 10 bases fitting TRBD1. This CDR3 is built from 17 residues. Per germline, CDR1 SGHRS and CDR2 YFSETQ. After removal of 4 bases from V and 6 bases from J, the junction contained 12 bases not matched to a gene. The CDR3, as DNA: TGCGCCAGCAGCCAAGTTAGGACAGGGGGTCAATCCGGGGAGCTGTTTTTT. Translating it yields CASSQVRTGGQSGELFF.

The chain combines TRBV28 with TRBJ1-2; 9 bases match TRBD1. V gave up 6 bases and J gave up 8 bases; unmatched junction bases: 13. This CDR3 contains 15 residues. CDR1 is MDHEN, CDR2 SYDVKM, per germline. Written as DNA, the CDR3 is TGTGCCAGCAGAGACCCAGGACAGGGGCACGGGGGCTACACCTTC. This gives the protein CASRDPGQGHGGYTF.

V is TRBV5-1 and J is TRBJ2-3, with 7 bases that match TRBD2. V lost 4 bases, J lost 3 bases, and 8 bases stayed unmatched. This CDR3 is 15 amino acids long. CDR1 and CDR2 from the germline V gene are SGHRS and YFSETQ. The CDR3 DNA sequence: TGCGCCAGCAGCCACCACTGGGGGGGGACAGATACGCAGTATTTT. Translating it yields CASSHHWGGTDTQYF.

This rearrangement joins TRBV9 to TRBJ1-2; no reliable D call. The V end was cut by 6 bases, the J end by 2 bases, with 17 bases between. The CDR3 covers 15 residues. From germline, CDR1 is SGDLS and CDR2 YYNGEE. The DNA for the CDR3 is TGTGCCAGCACCTCCGGGATCGACCCAAACTATGGCTACACCTTC. It is translated as CASTSGIDPNYGYTF.

The V gene is TRBV27, the J gene TRBJ2-2, with 11 bases fitting TRBD1. The V gene's germline CDR1 is MNHEY and CDR2 SMNVEV (reference sequence). The CDR3 contains 18 residues. Trimming took 0 bases from V and 6 from J; bases not matched to a gene: 9. CDR3 protein: CASSLSQSPGQGAGELFF. DNA for the CDR3: TGTGCCAGCAGTTTATCCCAATCTCCGGGACAGGGGGCCGGGGAGCTGTTTTTT.

This clone was observed a single time. V is TRBV7-3 and J is TRBJ2-1, with 7 bases aligning to TRBD2. The CDR3 has 13 residues. The junction had 4 bases not matched to a gene; V was cut back by 5 bases and J by 6 bases. Germline loops: CDR1 SGHTA, CDR2 FQGTGA. For the CDR3, the DNA is TGTGCCAGCAGCCGGACTAGTAGCAATGAGCAGTTCTTC. Protein product: CASSRTSSNEQFF.

This rearrangement joins TRBV5-6 to TRBJ2-6, with 7 nucleotides matching TRBD1. The J segment lost 4 bases and the V segment lost 4 bases, leaving 5 bases of the junction unmatched. CDR1 and CDR2 (germline): SGHDT, YYEEEE. This CDR3 has 15 residues. CDR3 sequence reads: CASSPRGTGANVLTF. Here the CDR3 DNA reads TGTGCCAGCAGCCCCAGGGGGACCGGGGCCAACGTCCTGACTTTC.

J is TRBJ1-1 and V is TRBV6-2 or TRBV6-3, with D unresolved. V was trimmed by 5 bases and J by 0 bases, leaving 7 bases between them. This CDR3 region has 13 residues. The germline gives CDR1 MNHEY, CDR2 SVGEGT. Written as DNA, the CDR3 is TGTGCCAGCAGTGAGGGTCTGAACACTGAAGCTTTCTTT. This sequence encodes CASSEGLNTEAFF.

This clone is medium-sized. The chain uses TRBV4-1 and TRBJ2-7; maybe TRBD1 (5 bases). The CDR3 contains 15 residues. The V gene lost 3 bases and the J gene lost 4 bases, with 16 bases spanning the gap. CDR1 and CDR2 from the germline V gene are MGHRA and YSYEKL. The CDR3 loop is CASSQHLTTAYEQYF. CDR3 nucleotides: TGCGCCAGCAGCCAGCATCTGACGACAGCTTACGAGCAGTACTTC.

This clone came up a few times. The chain joins TRBV7-9 to TRBJ1-3, with D perhaps matching TRBD1 (5 bases). CDR3 length: 16 amino acids. Germline loops: CDR1 SEHNR, CDR2 FQNEAQ (reference sequence). The V end was cut by 5 bases, the J end by 0 bases, with 14 bases between. CDR3 loop: CASSQRGTYSGNTIYF. CDR3 nucleotide sequence: TGTGCCAGCAGCCAACGGGGGACCTACTCTGGAAACACCATATATTTT.

This chain joins TRBV28 and TRBJ2-1; D is unresolved. Germline V gives CDR1 MDHEN, CDR2 SYDVKM. The CDR3 is 11 residues long. V lost 5 bases, J lost 10 bases, and 9 bases lay in between. CDR3 region: CASSPAREQFF. The CDR3 DNA reads TGTGCCAGCAGTCCCGCTAGGGAGCAGTTCTTC.

The chain has TRBV2 and TRBJ2-2, with 13 bases matching TRBD2. V trimming: 5 bases; J trimming: 2 bases; junction bases outside the gene matches: 5. The V gene's germline CDR1 is SNHLY and CDR2 FYNNEI. CDR3 size: 17 residues. The CDR3 sequence is CASSPLAGGPNTGELFF. The CDR3 nucleotides read TGTGCCAGCAGTCCACTAGCGGGGGGGCCTAACACCGGGGAGCTGTTTTTT.

The chain joins TRBV7-2 to TRBJ2-5; maybe TRBD1 (6 bases). Per germline, CDR1 SGHTA and CDR2 FQGNSA. V was clipped by 3 bases and J by 3 bases, with 11 bases between them. The length of the CDR3 is 14 residues. The CDR3 coding sequence is TGTGCCAGCAGCTTTTACCGACAGGAAGAGACCCAGTACTTC. Translating it yields CASSFYRQEETQYF. Full variable domain (outside the CDR3, taken from reference TRBV7-2 and TRBJ2-5): GAGVSQSPSNKVTEKGKDVELRCDPISGHTALYWYRQSLGQGLEFLIYFQGNSAPDKSGLPSDRFSAERTGGSVSTLTIQRTQQEDSAVYLCASSFYRQEETQYFGPGTRLLVL.

V is TRBV5-4 and J is TRBJ1-5; D gene unclear. This CDR3 region has 15 residues. V lost 0 bases and J 1 base, leaving 8 bases between the germline ends. In germline, CDR1 is SGHNT, CDR2 YYREEE (reference sequence). As DNA, the CDR3 is TGTGCCAGCAGCTTGGCCGGGTCCAGCAATCAGCCCCAGCATTTT. It yields the protein CASSLAGSSNQPQHF.

This chain links TRBV12-5 with TRBJ2-2; D gene ambiguous. There are 14 residues in the CDR3. The V end was cut by 8 bases, the J end by 6 bases, with 16 bases between. Germline loops: CDR1 LGHNT, CDR2 FRNRAP. As DNA, the CDR3 is TGTGCTAGTTCTCGGCAGTCGACTGCCGGGGAGCTGTTTTTT. Its protein is CASSRQSTAGELFF.

The chain joins TRBV14 to TRBJ2-7; 9 nucleotides line up with TRBD1. V lost 5 bases, J lost 0 bases, and 5 bases stayed unmatched. Germline CDR1 is SGHDN and CDR2 is FVKESK. The CDR3 extends over 15 amino acids. CDR3 loop: CASSLGQGFSYEQYF. Here the CDR3 DNA reads TGTGCCAGCAGCTTGGGACAGGGATTCTCCTACGAGCAGTACTTC.

This chain links TRBV20-1 with TRBJ2-7; 11 positions agree with TRBD2. Germline V gene sequence: CDR1 DFQATT, CDR2 SNEGSKA (reference sequence). J lost 7 bases, V lost 3 bases, and 5 bases had no gene match. The CDR3 runs to 13 residues. The DNA for the CDR3 is TGCAGTGCTAGTAGCGGGGGGGCCGGGGAGCAGTACTTC. Its translation: CSASSGGAGEQYF.

The chain joins TRBV6-4 to TRBJ1-2; 9 bases fit TRBD1. Losses at the gene ends were 4 bases for V and 4 bases for J; bases not matched to a gene: 7. In germline, CDR1 is MRHNA, CDR2 SNTAGT. The CDR3 spans 15 residues. CDR3 nucleotides: TGTGCCAGCAGTGCCAGGACAGGGGATATCTATGGCTACACCTTC. Its translation is CASSARTGDIYGYTF.

In DNA form, the CDR3 reads TGTGCCAGCAGCCAAACGGTTTCACCCCTCCACTTT. Translating gives CASSQTVSPLHF. The chain couples TRBV3-1 (or the pseudogene TRBV3-2) to TRBJ1-6, with D uncertain. Trimming removed 2 bases from V and 9 bases from J, with 5 bases in between. This CDR3 region has 12 residues. CDR1 is LGHDT and CDR2 is YNNKEL in the germline V gene (reference sequence).

The gene calls are TRBV6-6 and TRBJ1-4; 10 bases match TRBD1. The germline CDR1 and CDR2 sequences are MNHNY and SVGAGI (reference sequence). This CDR3 region has 15 residues. After removal of 2 bases from V and 8 bases from J, the junction contained 5 bases not matched to a gene. CDR3 loop: CASSYTGTGAEKLFF. The DNA for the CDR3 is TGTGCCAGCAGTTACACCGGGACAGGGGCGGAAAAACTGTTTTTT.

The chain links TRBV9 to TRBJ1-6, with D perhaps TRBD1 (6 bases). This CDR3 spans 16 amino acids. Trimming shortened V by 3 bases and J by 6 bases, and 16 bases separated the two germline ends. Per the germline V gene, CDR1 is SGDLS and CDR2 is YYNGEE. This chain's CDR3 is CASSATGTSSNSPLHF. DNA of the CDR3: TGTGCCAGCAGCGCCACCGGGACAAGCAGTAATTCACCCCTCCACTTT.

The table lists this clone with a count of one. The chain links TRBV7-8 to TRBJ2-7; D is ambiguous. The CDR3 consists of 13 residues. Trimming stripped 1 base from V and 1 base from J, with 5 bases between. Germline V gene sequence: CDR1 SGHVS, CDR2 FQNEAQ. CDR3 coding DNA: TGTGCCAGCAGCTTAGAGACTTCCTACGAGCAGTACTTC. Translated: CASSLETSYEQYF.